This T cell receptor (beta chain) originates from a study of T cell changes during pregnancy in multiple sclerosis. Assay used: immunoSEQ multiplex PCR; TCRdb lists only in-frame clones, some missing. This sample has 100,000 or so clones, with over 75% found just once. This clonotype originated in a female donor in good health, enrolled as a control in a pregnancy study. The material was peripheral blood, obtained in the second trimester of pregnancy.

The CDR3 loop reads CARSPGTSGRGIDYNEQFF. CDR3 DNA: TGTGCCAGAAGCCCGGGGACTAGCGGGAGAGGTATAGACTACAATGAGCAGTTCTTC. The genes are TRBV5-3 and TRBJ2-1; 14 bases line up with TRBD2. TRBV5-3 is recorded as an ORF, its role being uncertain. The CDR3 covers 19 residues. V lost 4 bases and J lost 3; bases outside the gene matches: 12.